The present T cell receptor (beta chain) was sequenced within a study of T cell responses to AZD1222 COVID-19 vaccine. Study-level findings and limits: Only a handful of people who got AZD1222 tested seropositive at baseline.

The CDR3 has 16 amino acids. Trimming cost V 2 bases and J 0 bases, with 11 bases left between them. Per germline, CDR1 MNHEY and CDR2 SVGAGI. Turning to this clone: What it recognizes is unknown.

TCRdb's copy holds only in-frame clones and misses some; the assay was immunoSEQ multiplex PCR. The data hold tens of thousands of clones, with 70% to 90% observed a single time. The chain recombines TRBV6-5 with TRBJ1-3; no reliable D call. Here the sequenced sample was peripheral blood, taken 28 days after the second AZD1222 dose. The clonotype was recovered from an adult who received the AZD1222 COVID-19 vaccine. DNA of the CDR3: TGTGCCAGCAGTTACGTGGCCGCTAGCTCTGGAAACACCATATATTTT. Protein: CASSYVAASSGNTIYF.